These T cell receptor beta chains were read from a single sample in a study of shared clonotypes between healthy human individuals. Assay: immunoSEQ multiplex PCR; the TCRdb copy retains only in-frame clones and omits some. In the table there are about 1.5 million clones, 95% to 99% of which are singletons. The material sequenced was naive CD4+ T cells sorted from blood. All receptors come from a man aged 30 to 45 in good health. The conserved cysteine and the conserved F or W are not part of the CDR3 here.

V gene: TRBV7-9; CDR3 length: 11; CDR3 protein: ASSPRTPYEQY
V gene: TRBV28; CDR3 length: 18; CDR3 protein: ASSSAGTSGRAGRRYEQY
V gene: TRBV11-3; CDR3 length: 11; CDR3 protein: ASSHGQGGVQY
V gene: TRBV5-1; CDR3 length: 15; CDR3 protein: ASSLSGNRGLFKGAF
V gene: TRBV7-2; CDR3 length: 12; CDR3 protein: ASSLGHKNNEQF
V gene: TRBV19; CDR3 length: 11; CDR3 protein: ASSIAGGGEQY
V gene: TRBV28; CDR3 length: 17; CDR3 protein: ASSHPQFRGRDYNQPQH
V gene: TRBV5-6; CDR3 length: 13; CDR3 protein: ASSSTGVLLHEQF
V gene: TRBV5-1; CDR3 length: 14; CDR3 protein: ASSPSGQGVFEKLF
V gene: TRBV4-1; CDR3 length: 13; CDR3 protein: ASSQDGLAGEEQY
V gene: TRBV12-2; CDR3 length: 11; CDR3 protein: ASRLAPEETQY
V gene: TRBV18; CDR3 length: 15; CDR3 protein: ASSPVASSIGYNEQF
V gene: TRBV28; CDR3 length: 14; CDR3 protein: ASRVQGWSGANVLT
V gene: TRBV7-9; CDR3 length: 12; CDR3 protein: ASSLSGGRTSEF
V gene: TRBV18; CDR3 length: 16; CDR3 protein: ASSPGGTGAPSSYEQY
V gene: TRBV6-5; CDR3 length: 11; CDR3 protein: ASSYFPVYGYT
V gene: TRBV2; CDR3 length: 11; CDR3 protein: ASRTRQTGLQH
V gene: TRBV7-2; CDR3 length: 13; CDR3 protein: ASSLAGGTGGEQY
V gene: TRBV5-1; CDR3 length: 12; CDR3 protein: ASSSGVADTEAF